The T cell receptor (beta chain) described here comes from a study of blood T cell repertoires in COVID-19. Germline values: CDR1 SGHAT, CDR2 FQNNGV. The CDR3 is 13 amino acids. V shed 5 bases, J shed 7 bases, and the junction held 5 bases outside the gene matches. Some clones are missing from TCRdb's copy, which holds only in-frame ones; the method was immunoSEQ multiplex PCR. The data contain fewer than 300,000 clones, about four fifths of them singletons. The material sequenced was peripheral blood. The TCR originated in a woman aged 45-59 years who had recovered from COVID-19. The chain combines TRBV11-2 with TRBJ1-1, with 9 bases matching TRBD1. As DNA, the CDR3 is TGTGCCAGCAGCGTGACAGGGGGTGTTGAAGCTTTCTTT. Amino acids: CASSVTGGVEAFF.